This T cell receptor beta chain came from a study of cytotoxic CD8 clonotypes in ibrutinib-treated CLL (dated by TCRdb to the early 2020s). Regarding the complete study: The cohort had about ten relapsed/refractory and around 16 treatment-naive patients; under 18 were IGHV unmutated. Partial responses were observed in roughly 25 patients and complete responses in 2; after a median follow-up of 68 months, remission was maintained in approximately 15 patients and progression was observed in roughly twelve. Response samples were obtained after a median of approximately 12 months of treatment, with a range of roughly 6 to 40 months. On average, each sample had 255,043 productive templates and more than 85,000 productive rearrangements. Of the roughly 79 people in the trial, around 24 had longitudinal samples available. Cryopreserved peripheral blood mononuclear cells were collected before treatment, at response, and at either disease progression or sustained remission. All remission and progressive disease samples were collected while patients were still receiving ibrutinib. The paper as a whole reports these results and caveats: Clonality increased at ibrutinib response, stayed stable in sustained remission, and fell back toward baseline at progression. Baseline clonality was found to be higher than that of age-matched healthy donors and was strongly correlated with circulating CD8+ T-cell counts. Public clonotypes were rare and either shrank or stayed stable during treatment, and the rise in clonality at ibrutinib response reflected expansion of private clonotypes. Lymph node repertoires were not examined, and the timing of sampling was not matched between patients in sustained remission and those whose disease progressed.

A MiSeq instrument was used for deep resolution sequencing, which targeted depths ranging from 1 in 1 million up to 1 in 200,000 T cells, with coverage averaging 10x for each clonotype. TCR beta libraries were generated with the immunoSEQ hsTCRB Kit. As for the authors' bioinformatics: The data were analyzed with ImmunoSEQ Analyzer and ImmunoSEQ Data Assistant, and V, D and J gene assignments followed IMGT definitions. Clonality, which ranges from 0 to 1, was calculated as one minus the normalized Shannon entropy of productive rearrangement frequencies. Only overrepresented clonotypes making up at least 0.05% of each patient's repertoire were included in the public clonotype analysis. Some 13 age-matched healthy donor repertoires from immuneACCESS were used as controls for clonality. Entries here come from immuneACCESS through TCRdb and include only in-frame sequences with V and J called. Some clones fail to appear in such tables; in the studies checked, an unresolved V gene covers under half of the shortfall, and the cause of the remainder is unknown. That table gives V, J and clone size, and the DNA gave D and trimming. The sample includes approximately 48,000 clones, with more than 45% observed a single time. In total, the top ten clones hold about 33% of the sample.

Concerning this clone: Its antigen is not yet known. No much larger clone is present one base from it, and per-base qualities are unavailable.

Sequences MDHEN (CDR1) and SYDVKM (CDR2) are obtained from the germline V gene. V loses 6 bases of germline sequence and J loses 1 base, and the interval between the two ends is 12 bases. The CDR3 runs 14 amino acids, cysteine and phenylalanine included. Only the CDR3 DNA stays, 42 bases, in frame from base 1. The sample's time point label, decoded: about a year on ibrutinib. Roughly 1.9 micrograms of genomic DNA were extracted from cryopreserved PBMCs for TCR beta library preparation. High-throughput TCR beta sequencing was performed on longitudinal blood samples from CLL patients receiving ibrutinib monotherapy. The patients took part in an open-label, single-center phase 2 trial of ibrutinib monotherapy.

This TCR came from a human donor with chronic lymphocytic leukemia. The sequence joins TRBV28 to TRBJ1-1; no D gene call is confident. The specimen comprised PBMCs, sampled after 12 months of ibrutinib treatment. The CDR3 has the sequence CASSPGKGNTEAFF. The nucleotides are TGTGCCAGCAGCCCGGGGAAGGGGAACACTGAAGCTTTCTTT.